This TCR beta chain stems from a study of shared clonotypes between healthy human individuals (dated by TCRdb to the early 2020s). With regard to the full study: A couple of women and a few men aged 18 to 49 years were included in the cohort. For each donor, CD4 naive and CD4 memory were each given three plates, CD8 naive was given two plates, and CD8 memory was given one plate. To estimate repertoire size and how much clonotype sharing occurs between individuals, the study deeply sequenced the blood TCR repertoires of five healthy adults. To increase sequencing depth and limit assay-specific biases, different laboratories used diverse techniques to prepare libraries and sequence TCR repertoires. Leukapheresis yielded between about 0.85 and 10 billion PBMCs per donor.

CD8 naive samples consisted of CD45RO-negative cells that were positively selected for CCR7, yielding a CD45RA+CCR7+ population without TemRA cells. The donors were healthy, HIV-negative adults with no recently reported acute infections or vaccinations. Every donor was a Caucasian adult residing in Nashville, Tennessee, USA. After blood collection by leukapheresis, PBMCs were isolated using Ficoll-Histopaque density gradient centrifugation and then cryopreserved in the vapor phase of liquid nitrogen. Purity and quantity of every magnetically sorted T cell population were checked by analytical flow cytometry. Each sorted fraction had its genomic DNA isolated and then quantified by UV absorbance on a Nanodrop 2000c. A remark on this clone: Its binding antigen is unknown. No much larger clone is present one base from it, and per-base qualities are unavailable.

Unmatched junction bases come to 6, with V trimmed by 5 bases and J by 4 bases. From cysteine to phenylalanine, the CDR3 is 14 amino acids long. Only the CDR3 portion is preserved as DNA: 42 bases, with reading frame beginning at the first base. Looking up the germline V gene yields CDR1 SGHVS and CDR2 FNYEAQ. Findings and caveats that apply to the study as a whole: Only blood was sampled, and tissue TCR repertoires likely differ from those in blood. Higher generation probabilities were observed for clonotypes shared by all four sorted-subset donors than for non-shared clonotypes. Incomplete sequencing was indicated by rarefaction of sorted-subset datasets, despite the large sequencing depth. Naive subsets generally had larger estimated clonotype richness than memory subsets. Pairwise subsampling led to the expectation that sequencing depth would affect the degree of clonotype sharing among donors. When a few donors were compared, the shared fraction of clonotypes was roughly 5% for naive CD4, 3% to 4% for naive CD8, more than 2% for memory CD4, and 0.4% for memory CD8. Because the study included a small number of donors, the genetic and exposure-history diversity represented was limited.

Using the deep immunoSEQ assay, TCR CDR3 regions were amplified from genomic DNA by multiplex PCR. Extracted genomic DNA from each cell subset was distributed evenly across all wells of several immunoSEQ 96-well plates, and each plate was treated as a replicate. For sorted subsets, 150 to 250 ng genomic DNA, equal to tens of thousands of T cell genomes, was loaded into each replicate PCR. Purified libraries were measured with a Qubit 3.0 fluorometer, size-checked on a Bioanalyzer 2100, and measured again with the KAPA Library Quantification kit. Every immunoSEQ 96-well plate was sequenced on a dedicated single-read 150-cycle Illumina NextSeq 550 flow cell. As for the original processing: Because the immunoSEQ output included only junctional sequences and no quality scores, the filtering could not be the same as the filtering used for full-length reads. To assign V/J genes and CDR3, sequences were annotated using PyIR, a Python wrapper for IgBLAST v1.9, with IMGT germline references. Any read was removed if the V/J assignment was weak (E-value above 1e-6), the CDR3 was missing, or the read contained stop codons, out-of-frame junctions, or ambiguous translated residues. V3J clonotypes were defined as sequences sharing the same inferred V gene, J gene, and CDR3 amino acid sequence. The percentage overlap between two repertoires was calculated by dividing the number of shared unique clonotypes by the size of the smaller repertoire. RTK rarefaction, the Chao1 estimator, and Recon v2.1 estimates of unobserved clonotypes were used to assess repertoire richness. Generation probabilities for all TCRbeta clonotypes obtained by the gDNA method from four donors were computed using OLGA. TCRdb stores this immuneACCESS table with in-frame sequences only. Part of the clones is absent; in the studies checked, under half of the shortfall reflects unresolved V genes, and no reason is known for the rest. The V and J calls and clone size were taken over from that table, and D and trimming were inferred from the DNA. The sample yields more than 2 million clones; about 95% were counted once. 0.85% to 1.3% of the sample lies in the top ten.

Specimen: naive CD8+ T cells sorted from blood. The cell subset or site label, as the study defines it: CD45RA+CCR7+. The sequence was collected from a man aged 18 to 29 in good health. The chain employs TRBV7-6 and TRBJ2-3; 7 of the junction bases match TRBD1. This receptor has the CDR3 CASSQRTGPDTQYF. The DNA reads as follows: TGTGCCAGCAGCCAAAGGACAGGCCCAGATACGCAGTATTTT.